This TCR beta chain was documented in a study of T cell changes during pregnancy in multiple sclerosis. CDR3 length: 15 residues. Germline V lookup: CDR1 SGHRS, CDR2 YFSETQ. Trimming cost V 3 bases and J 5 bases; bases outside gene matches: 9. Method: immunoSEQ multiplex PCR; TCRdb's copy keeps in-frame clones and lacks some. Of under 85,000 clones in the sample, roughly 88% were seen once. The sequencing used peripheral blood, collected after pregnancy. This clonotype originated in a female donor in good health, enrolled as a control in a pregnancy study. The chain links TRBV5-1 to TRBJ2-5, with 8 bases lining up with TRBD1. The CDR3 here is CASSSNPGQVETQYF. The CDR3 DNA follows: TGCGCCAGCAGCTCGAATCCGGGACAGGTGGAGACCCAGTACTTC.